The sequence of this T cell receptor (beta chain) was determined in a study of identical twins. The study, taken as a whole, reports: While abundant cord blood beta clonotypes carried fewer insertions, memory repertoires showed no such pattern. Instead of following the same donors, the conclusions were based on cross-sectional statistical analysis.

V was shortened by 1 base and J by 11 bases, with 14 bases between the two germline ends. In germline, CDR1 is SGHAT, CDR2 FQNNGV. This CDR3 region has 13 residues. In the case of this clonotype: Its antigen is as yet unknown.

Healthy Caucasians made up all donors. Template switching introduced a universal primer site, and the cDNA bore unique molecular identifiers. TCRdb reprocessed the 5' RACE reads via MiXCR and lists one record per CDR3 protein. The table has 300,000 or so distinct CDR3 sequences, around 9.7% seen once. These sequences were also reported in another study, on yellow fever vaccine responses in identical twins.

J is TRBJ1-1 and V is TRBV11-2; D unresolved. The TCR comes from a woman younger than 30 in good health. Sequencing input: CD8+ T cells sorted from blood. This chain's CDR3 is CASSLVGVDEAFF. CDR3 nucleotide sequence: TGTGCCAGCAGCTTAGTCGGGGTTGATGAGGCTTTCTTT.